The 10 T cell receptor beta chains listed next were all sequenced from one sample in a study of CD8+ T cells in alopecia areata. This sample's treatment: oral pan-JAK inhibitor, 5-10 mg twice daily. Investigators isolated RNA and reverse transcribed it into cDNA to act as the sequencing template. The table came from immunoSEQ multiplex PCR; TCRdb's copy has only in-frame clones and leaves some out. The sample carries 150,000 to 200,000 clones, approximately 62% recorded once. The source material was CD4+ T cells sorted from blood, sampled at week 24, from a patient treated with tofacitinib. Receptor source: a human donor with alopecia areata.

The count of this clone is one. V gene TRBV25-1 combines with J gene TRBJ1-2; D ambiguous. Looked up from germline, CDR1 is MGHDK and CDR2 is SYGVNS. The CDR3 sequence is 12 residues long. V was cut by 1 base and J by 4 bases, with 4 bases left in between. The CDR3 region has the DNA TGTGCCAGCAGTGAATTCTCCTATGGCTACACCTTC. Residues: CASSEFSYGYTF.

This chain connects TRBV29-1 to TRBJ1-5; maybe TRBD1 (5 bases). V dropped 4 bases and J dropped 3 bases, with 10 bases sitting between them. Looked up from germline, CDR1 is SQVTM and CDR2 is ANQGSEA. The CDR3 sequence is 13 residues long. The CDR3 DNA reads TGCAGCGTTGCCCGGGGCAACAATCAGCCCCAGCATTTT. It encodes CSVARGNNQPQHF.

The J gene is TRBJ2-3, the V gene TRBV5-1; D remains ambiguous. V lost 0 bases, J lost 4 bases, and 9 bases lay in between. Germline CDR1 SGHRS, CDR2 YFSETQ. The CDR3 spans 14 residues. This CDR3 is CASSLAGSSDTQYF. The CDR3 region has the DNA TGCGCCAGCAGCTTGGCTGGTAGTTCAGATACGCAGTATTTT.

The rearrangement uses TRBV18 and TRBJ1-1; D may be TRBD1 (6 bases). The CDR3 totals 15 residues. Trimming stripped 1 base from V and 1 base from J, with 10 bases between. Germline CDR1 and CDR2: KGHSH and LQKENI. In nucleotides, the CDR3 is TGTGCCAGCTCACCACTTGGACAGAGGAACACTGAAGCTTTCTTT. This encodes CASSPLGQRNTEAFF.

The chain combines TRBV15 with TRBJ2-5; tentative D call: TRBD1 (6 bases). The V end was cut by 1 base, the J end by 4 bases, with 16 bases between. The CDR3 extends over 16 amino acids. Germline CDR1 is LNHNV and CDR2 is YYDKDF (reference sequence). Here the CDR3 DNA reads TGTGCCACCAGCAGAGTAAACCCGGTAGGGGGAGAGACCCAGTACTTC. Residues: CATSRVNPVGGETQYF.

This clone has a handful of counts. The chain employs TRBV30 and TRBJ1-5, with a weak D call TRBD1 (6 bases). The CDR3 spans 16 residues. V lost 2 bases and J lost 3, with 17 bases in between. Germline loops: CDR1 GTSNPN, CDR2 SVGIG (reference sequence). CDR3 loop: CAWSTQGRKLNQPQHF. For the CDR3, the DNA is TGTGCCTGGAGTACACAGGGTCGGAAGCTCAATCAGCCCCAGCATTTT.

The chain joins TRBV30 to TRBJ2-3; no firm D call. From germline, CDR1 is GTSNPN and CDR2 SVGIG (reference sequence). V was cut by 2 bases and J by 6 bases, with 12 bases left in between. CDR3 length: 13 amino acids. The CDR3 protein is CAWSLGPPDTQYF. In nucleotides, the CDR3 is TGTGCCTGGAGTCTCGGGCCTCCGGATACGCAGTATTTT.

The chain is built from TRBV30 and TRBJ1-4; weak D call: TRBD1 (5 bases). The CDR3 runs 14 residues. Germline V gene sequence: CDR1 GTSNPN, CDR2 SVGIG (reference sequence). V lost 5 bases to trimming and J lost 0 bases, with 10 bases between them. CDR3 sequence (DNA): TGTGCCTGGCGTGGCAGGGCAACTAATGAAAAACTGTTTTTT. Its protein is CAWRGRATNEKLFF. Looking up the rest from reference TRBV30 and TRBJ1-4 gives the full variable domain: SQTIHQWPATLVQPVGSPLSLECTVEGTSNPNLYWYRQAAGRGLQLLFYSVGIGQISSEVPQNLSASRPQDRQFILSSKKLLLSDSGFYLCAWRGRATNEKLFFGSGTQLSVL.

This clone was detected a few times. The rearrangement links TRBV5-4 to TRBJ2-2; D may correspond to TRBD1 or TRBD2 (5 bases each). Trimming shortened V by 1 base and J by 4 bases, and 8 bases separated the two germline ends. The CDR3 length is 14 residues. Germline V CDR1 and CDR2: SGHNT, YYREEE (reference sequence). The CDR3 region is CASSLIGATGELFF. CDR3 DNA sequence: TGTGCCAGCAGCTTGATCGGGGCCACCGGGGAGCTGTTTTTT. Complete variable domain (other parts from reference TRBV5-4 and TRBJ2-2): ETGVTQSPTHLIKTRGQQVTLRCSSQSGHNTVSWYQQALGQGPQFIFQYYREEENGRGNFPPRFSGLQFPNYSSELNVNALELDDSALYLCASSLIGATGELFFGEGSRLTVL.

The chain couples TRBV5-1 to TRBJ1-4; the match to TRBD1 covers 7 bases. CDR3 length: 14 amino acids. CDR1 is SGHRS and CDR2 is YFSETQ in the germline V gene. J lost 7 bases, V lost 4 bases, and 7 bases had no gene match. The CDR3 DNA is TGCGCCAGCAGCCCGAGGGGGCCTAGTGAAAAACTGTTTTTT. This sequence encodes CASSPRGPSEKLFF. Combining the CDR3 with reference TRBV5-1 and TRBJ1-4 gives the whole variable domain KAGVTQTPRYLIKTRGQQVTLSCSPISGHRSVSWYQQTPGQGLQFLFEYFSETQRNKGNFPGRFSGRQFSNSRSEMNVSTLELGDSALYLCASSPRGPSEKLFFGSGTQLSVL.